The next 21 T cell receptor beta chains were all read from a single sample in a study of cytomegalovirus exposure and HLA in healthy donors. With 60 Vbeta and 13 Jbeta primers, the PCR was carried out. Assay used: immunoSEQ multiplex PCR; TCRdb lists only in-frame clones, some missing. This table holds 95,000 to 150,000 clones, about 80% found once. Sequenced input: PBMCs. Receptors were obtained from a woman aged 40 to 50 in good health and CMV-seropositive.

The rearrangement uses TRBV6-1 and TRBJ2-3; D remains ambiguous. CDR1 is MNHNS and CDR2 is SASEGT in the germline V gene. V was cut by 3 bases and J by 2 bases, with 12 bases left in between. CDR3 size: 15 residues. The DNA for the CDR3 is TGTGCCAGCAGTGACCAGGTCGCTAACACAGATACGCAGTATTTT. It is translated as CASSDQVANTDTQYF.

The chain is built from TRBV5-1 and TRBJ2-3; 12 bases are shared with TRBD2. CDR3 length: 15 amino acids. Germline-derived CDR1 and CDR2 are SGHRS and YFSETQ. The J segment lost 0 bases and the V segment lost 5 bases, leaving 1 base of the junction unmatched. CDR3 in DNA: TGCGCCAGCAGTACTAGCGGGGGGAGCACAGATACGCAGTATTTT. This gives the protein CASSTSGGSTDTQYF.

The chain joins TRBV27 to TRBJ1-1; maybe TRBD1 (6 bases). The CDR3 consists of 12 residues. CDR1 is MNHEY, CDR2 SMNVEV, per germline (reference sequence). With 8 bases removed from V and 5 bases from J, the gap between germline ends came to 12 bases. CDR3 sequence: CASRDTATEAFF. The CDR3, as DNA: TGTGCCAGCCGGGACACCGCTACTGAAGCTTTCTTT.

The chain links TRBV7-2 to TRBJ2-3, with a weak D call TRBD2 (5 bases). Looked up from germline, CDR1 is SGHTA and CDR2 is FQGNSA. This CDR3 contains 14 residues. The ends were cut back, 1 base at V and 3 bases at J, with 8 bases in the middle. In DNA, the CDR3 is TGTGCCAGCAGCTTAGTTGGGAGAACAGATACGCAGTATTTT. Translated, it gives CASSLVGRTDTQYF.

The chain has TRBV6-4 and TRBJ2-2; 11 bases map to TRBD1. In germline, CDR1 is MRHNA, CDR2 SNTAGT. V shed 7 bases and J 6 bases; nucleotides not matched to a gene: 10. CDR3 length: 16 residues. The CDR3 protein is CASKVHGQGASGELFF. CDR3 nucleotides: TGTGCCAGCAAAGTCCATGGACAGGGGGCGTCCGGGGAGCTGTTTTTT.

The rearrangement links TRBV9 to TRBJ1-2, with D unclear. The CDR3 is made up of 16 amino acids. Looked up from germline, CDR1 is SGDLS and CDR2 is YYNGEE. Trimming removed 4 bases from V and 10 bases from J, with 26 bases in between. CDR3 region: CASSSLHDPLGIDYTF. CDR3 DNA sequence: TGTGCCAGCAGCAGCTTACACGATCCCCTCGGGATCGACTACACCTTC.

The chain has TRBV18 and TRBJ2-3; 8 bases match TRBD1. V gave up 3 bases and J gave up 2 bases; unmatched junction bases: 4. The CDR3 is 15 amino acids. CDR1 is KGHSH, CDR2 LQKENI, per germline. The CDR3 protein is CASSPRQGSTDTQYF. As DNA, the CDR3 is TGTGCCAGCTCACCTAGACAGGGGTCCACAGATACGCAGTATTTT.

The gene calls are TRBV9 and TRBJ1-6; no clear D gene. Per the germline V gene, CDR1 is SGDLS and CDR2 is YYNGEE. CDR3 length: 15 amino acids. The V gene lost 0 bases and the J gene lost 5 bases, with 9 bases spanning the gap. CDR3 sequence reads: CASSVGQFHNSPLHF. The CDR3, as DNA: TGTGCCAGCAGCGTAGGGCAGTTCCATAATTCACCCCTCCACTTT. Drawing the rest from reference TRBV9 and TRBJ1-6, the complete variable domain is DSGVTQTPKHLITATGQRVTLRCSPRSGDLSVYWYQQSLDQGLQFLIQYYNGEERAKGNILERFSAQQFPDLHSELNLSSLELGDSALYFCASSVGQFHNSPLHFGNGTRLTVT.

J is TRBJ2-7 and V is TRBV5-6; the D gene is possibly TRBD1 (5 bases). The ends were cut back, 3 bases at V and 5 bases at J, with 18 bases in the middle. CDR3 size: 15 residues. Germline lookup yields CDR1 SGHDT and CDR2 YYEEEE. The CDR3 DNA follows: TGTGCCAGCAGCTACGAGGTAGGGGTTCGTAACGAGCAGTACTTC. Amino acids: CASSYEVGVRNEQYF.

The chain has TRBV5-1 and TRBJ2-7; maybe TRBD1 (5 bases). The CDR3 covers 16 residues. CDR1 is SGHRS, CDR2 YFSETQ, per germline. V was pared by 0 bases and J by 0 bases, with 13 bases between. The DNA for the CDR3 is TGCGCCAGCAGCTTGGTACCGACAGCGAGCTCCTACGAGCAGTACTTC. Its translation is CASSLVPTASSYEQYF.

The V gene is TRBV7-3, the J gene TRBJ2-3; a possible D gene is TRBD2 (5 bases). Trimming shortened V by 5 bases and J by 6 bases, and 12 bases separated the two germline ends. Germline-derived CDR1 and CDR2 are SGHTA and FQGTGA. The CDR3 has 13 amino acids. The CDR3 DNA reads as TGTGCCAGCAGCCAACCGCCGGGGGATACGCAGTATTTT. Translating gives CASSQPPGDTQYF. Based on the CDR3 plus reference TRBV7-3 and TRBJ2-3, the full variable domain is GAGVSQTPSNKVTEKGKYVELRCDPISGHTALYWYRQSLGQGPEFLIYFQGTGAADDSGLPNDRFFAVRPEGSVSTLKIQRTERGDSAVYLCASSQPPGDTQYFGPGTRLTVL.

This chain uses TRBV7-9 with TRBJ2-5; a weak D match, TRBD1 (5 bases). Germline V gene sequence: CDR1 SEHNR, CDR2 FQNEAQ (reference sequence). The CDR3 extends over 14 amino acids. V was shortened by 5 bases and J by 5 bases, with 15 bases between the two germline ends. This CDR3 reads CASSATGPGETQYF. The DNA of the CDR3 is TGTGCCAGCAGCGCCACAGGCCCCGGGGAGACCCAGTACTTC.

The chain couples TRBV6-5 to TRBJ2-1, with TRBD2 identical over 10 bases. Germline V lookup: CDR1 MNHEY, CDR2 SVGAGI. There are 15 residues in the CDR3. J was trimmed by 10 bases and V by 6 bases; bases with no gene match: 12. The CDR3 spells CASSLGLAEFREQFF. For the CDR3, the DNA is TGTGCCAGCAGCCTAGGACTAGCGGAGTTCAGGGAGCAGTTCTTC.

The chain employs TRBV19 and TRBJ2-7, with 7 nucleotides matching TRBD1. With 6 bases clipped from V and 5 bases from J, the junction kept 7 bases outside the gene matches. Germline loops: CDR1 LNHDA, CDR2 SQIVND (reference sequence). The CDR3 consists of 13 residues. This chain's CDR3 is CASSLQGSNEQYF. As DNA, the CDR3 is TGTGCCAGTAGCCTACAGGGGTCCAACGAGCAGTACTTC.

This clone was picked up one time. V and J are TRBV9 and TRBJ2-3; 12 nucleotides agree with TRBD2. V lost 3 bases to trimming and J lost 4 bases; unmatched junction nucleotides: 3. The CDR3 is 15 amino acids. Per germline, CDR1 SGDLS and CDR2 YYNGEE. In nucleotides, the CDR3 is TGTGCCAGCAGCGGGCGGACTAGCGGGGCAGATACGCAGTATTTT. It yields the protein CASSGRTSGADTQYF.

The CDR3 reads CASSPPGQGGYEQYF. CDR3 coding DNA: TGTGCCAGCAGTCCCCCGGGACAGGGGGGTTACGAGCAGTACTTC. This chain joins TRBV6-6 and TRBJ2-7, with 11 bases identical to TRBD1. Germline trimming cut 5 bases from V and 4 bases from J; bases unmatched to any gene: 7. CDR1 MNHNY and CDR2 SVGAGI come from the germline V gene (reference sequence). The CDR3 runs 15 residues.

This chain links TRBV6-1 with TRBJ2-3; TRBD1 matches at 7 bases. CDR1 and CDR2 (germline): MNHNS, SASEGT. V lost 2 bases, J lost 7 bases, and 12 bases stayed unmatched. The CDR3 runs 16 residues. CDR3 protein: CASSESGQETQHTQYF. For the CDR3, the DNA is TGTGCCAGCAGTGAAAGCGGACAGGAGACTCAGCATACGCAGTATTTT.

The CDR3 sequence is CASSVAPGGETEAFF. The CDR3 DNA reads TGTGCCAGCAGCGTAGCCCCCGGTGGGGAGACTGAAGCTTTCTTT. The chain employs TRBV9 and TRBJ1-1; unclear D gene. CDR1 is SGDLS, CDR2 YYNGEE, per germline. CDR3 size: 15 residues. V was trimmed by 0 bases and J by 5 bases, leaving 14 bases between them.

Written as DNA, the CDR3 is TGTGCCAGTAGTGTCCGGAGCTCCTATAATTCACCCCTCCACTTT. Its protein product is CASSVRSSYNSPLHF. The chain has TRBV19 and TRBJ1-6; D is unclear. V lost 5 bases and J lost 0, with 8 bases in between. The CDR3 runs 15 residues. Per germline, CDR1 LNHDA and CDR2 SQIVND (reference sequence).

V usage is TRBV18 and J usage is TRBJ2-5; 11 nucleotides agree with TRBD1. V lost 2 bases to trimming and J lost 5 bases; unmatched junction nucleotides: 4. The CDR3 is made up of 15 amino acids. CDR1 and CDR2 (germline): KGHSH, LQKENI. The CDR3 DNA is TGTGCCAGCTCACCAAAGGGACAGGGGGTCGAGACCCAGTACTTC. Translating it yields CASSPKGQGVETQYF.

CDR3 in amino acids: CASSQRLAGVLTDTQYF. The CDR3 nucleotides read TGTGCCAGCAGCCAACGTCTAGCGGGAGTATTGACAGATACGCAGTATTTT. This sequence joins TRBV14 and TRBJ2-3; 10 nucleotides align to TRBD2. The germline V gene has CDR1 SGHDN and CDR2 FVKESK. The ends lost 2 bases at V and 3 bases at J; junction bases unmatched: 8. This CDR3 has 17 amino acids. Using reference TRBV14 and TRBJ2-3 for the parts outside the CDR3, the full variable domain is EAGVTQFPSHSVIEKGQTVTLRCDPISGHDNLYWYRRVMGKEIKFLLHFVKESKQDESGMPNNRFLAERTGGTYSTLKVQPAELEDSGVYFCASSQRLAGVLTDTQYFGPGTRLTVL.